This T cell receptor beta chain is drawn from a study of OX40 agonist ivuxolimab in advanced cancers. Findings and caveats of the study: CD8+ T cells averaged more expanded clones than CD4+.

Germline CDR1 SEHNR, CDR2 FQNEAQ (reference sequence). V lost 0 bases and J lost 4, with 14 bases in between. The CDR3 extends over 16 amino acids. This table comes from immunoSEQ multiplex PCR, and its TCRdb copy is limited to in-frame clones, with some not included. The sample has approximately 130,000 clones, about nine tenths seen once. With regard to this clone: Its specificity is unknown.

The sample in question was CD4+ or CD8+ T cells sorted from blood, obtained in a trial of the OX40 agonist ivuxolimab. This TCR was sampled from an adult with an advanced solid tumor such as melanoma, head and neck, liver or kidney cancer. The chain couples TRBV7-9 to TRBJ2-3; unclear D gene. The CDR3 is CASSLALAAWADTQYF. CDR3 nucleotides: TGTGCCAGCAGCTTAGCACTGGCAGCTTGGGCAGATACGCAGTATTTT.